Reported below is one TCR beta chain. Antigen specificity is unknown. The data stem from a study of T cell repertoires in cytomegalovirus infection. Trimming at V came to 2 bases and at J to 4 bases, leaving 5 bases not matched to a gene. The germline V gene has CDR1 LNHNV and CDR2 YYDKDF (reference sequence). The CDR3 runs to 15 residues. MiXCR was run by TCRdb on the reads, yielding one entry per CDR3 protein. This table has 90,000 to 120,000 distinct CDR3 sequences, 23% appearing once. Regarding the study as a whole: The response measured ex vivo was dominated by TCR beta clonotypes (HLA-C-restricted and CMV-specific). The study identified carriers of CMV plus the relevant HLA from cumulative public TCR beta family frequency.

This chain uses TRBV15 with TRBJ2-3; 8 bases line up with TRBD1. Sequencing was done on a sample of CD8+ T cells from PBMCs. This receptor was taken from a human donor in good health (CMV status not recorded). Some clones in this sample may be carry-over from other donors' samples. The chain's CDR3 is CATSRPQGAPDTQYF. The CDR3 coding sequence is TGTGCCACCAGCAGACCCCAGGGGGCCCCAGATACGCAGTATTTT.